A selection of T cell receptor beta chains follows, all from one sample in a study of OX40 agonist ivuxolimab in advanced cancers. The method was immunoSEQ multiplex PCR; TCRdb's version includes in-frame clones alone and lacks a portion of them. Here the sample spans some 70,000 clones, about four fifths being singletons. The specimen was CD4+ or CD8+ T cells sorted from blood, collected in a trial of the OX40 agonist ivuxolimab. These receptors all come from an adult with an advanced solid tumor such as melanoma, head and neck, liver or kidney cancer. The conserved cysteine and the conserved F or W are not part of the CDR3 here. The order of the fields is CDR3 protein, V gene, D gene, J gene. D genes are given only for firm matches.

CDR3 protein: SAKTGDGYT; V gene: TRBV20-1; D gene: TRBD1; J gene: TRBJ1-2
CDR3 protein: ASSLWQGAGELF; V gene: TRBV5-1; D gene: -; J gene: TRBJ2-2
CDR3 protein: AWSVEDLVGEQY; V gene: TRBV30; D gene: -; J gene: TRBJ2-7
CDR3 protein: ASSEAAAASSYEQY; V gene: TRBV6-1; D gene: -; J gene: TRBJ2-7
CDR3 protein: ASSTGTWGTGELF; V gene: TRBV4-1; D gene: -; J gene: TRBJ2-2
CDR3 protein: AISESIRNTEAF; V gene: TRBV10-3; D gene: -; J gene: TRBJ1-1
CDR3 protein: ASSFSGGALTEQF; V gene: TRBV7-9; D gene: TRBD2; J gene: TRBJ2-1
CDR3 protein: ASSQDPHSGANVLT; V gene: TRBV4-2; D gene: -; J gene: TRBJ2-6
CDR3 protein: ASSSSGLNGYT; V gene: TRBV27; D gene: -; J gene: TRBJ1-2
CDR3 protein: AWSGTGGEGYT; V gene: TRBV30; D gene: TRBD1; J gene: TRBJ1-2
CDR3 protein: ASSKAKTGPITEAF; V gene: TRBV21-1; D gene: -; J gene: TRBJ1-1
CDR3 protein: ARISGTGGPRVNIQY; V gene: TRBV6-7; D gene: TRBD1; J gene: TRBJ2-4
CDR3 protein: ATSLGGQGSEDTQY; V gene: TRBV15; D gene: TRBD1; J gene: TRBJ2-3
CDR3 protein: ASSAGQGRGLAGAYNEQF; V gene: TRBV5-1; D gene: -; J gene: TRBJ2-1
CDR3 protein: ASSETIGGAGEQF; V gene: TRBV6-1; D gene: TRBD2; J gene: TRBJ2-1
CDR3 protein: ASSEAGTRNSPLH; V gene: TRBV7-2; D gene: -; J gene: TRBJ1-6
CDR3 protein: ASSDRSYGYT; V gene: TRBV2; D gene: -; J gene: TRBJ1-2
CDR3 protein: ASSQGRGLNNYGYT; V gene: TRBV4-3; D gene: -; J gene: TRBJ1-2
CDR3 protein: ASSFPPESSTDTQY; V gene: TRBV5-1; D gene: -; J gene: TRBJ2-3
CDR3 protein: ASSDKRGGAEQF; V gene: TRBV2; D gene: TRBD2; J gene: TRBJ2-1
CDR3 protein: ASSLRYRSYEQY; V gene: TRBV5-6; D gene: -; J gene: TRBJ2-7
CDR3 protein: ASSRDRFFMGELF; V gene: TRBV7-6; D gene: TRBD1; J gene: TRBJ2-2
CDR3 protein: ASSFGKEDGYT; V gene: TRBV5-4; D gene: -; J gene: TRBJ1-2